The 2 T cell receptor beta chains listed next were all sequenced from one sample in a study of blood T cell repertoires in COVID-19 (dated by TCRdb to 2018 to 2020). The library was built by means of the immunoSEQ multiplex PCR assay. The clones in this table, taken by TCRdb from immuneACCESS, are in-frame only. Not every clone is retained; where verified, under half of the shortfall comes from an unresolved V gene, and the cause of the rest is unknown. This sample holds 100,000 to 150,000 clones; about 83% were observed only once. The ten largest clones add up to over 4.5% of the sample. The material sequenced was peripheral blood. These receptor sequences come from a human donor in a cohort sampled during active COVID-19.

The chain has TRBV28 and TRBJ1-1; 8 bases align to TRBD1. The CDR3 contains 15 residues. After removal of 2 bases from V and 6 bases from J, the junction contained 8 bases not matched to a gene. The germline gives CDR1 MDHEN, CDR2 SYDVKM. The CDR3 region has the DNA TGTGCCAGCAGTTTACAGGGGGCGCGATCCCCTGAAGCTTTCTTT. Its translation: CASSLQGARSPEAFF. Combining the CDR3 with reference TRBV28 and TRBJ1-1 gives the whole variable domain DVKVTQSSRYLVKRTGEKVFLECVQDMDHENMFWYRQDPGLGLRLIYFSYDVKMKEKGDIPEGYSVSREKKERFSLILESASTNQTSMYLCASSLQGARSPEAFFGQGTRLTVV.

The rearrangement links TRBV7-9 to TRBJ1-1; D may be TRBD1 (5 bases). Germline CDR1 is SEHNR and CDR2 is FQNEAQ (reference sequence). V was shortened by 4 bases and J by 0 bases, with 9 bases between the two germline ends. CDR3 length: 14 residues. The chain's CDR3 is CASSSQAMNTEAFF. The CDR3 nucleotides are TGTGCCAGCAGCTCACAGGCCATGAACACTGAAGCTTTCTTT.